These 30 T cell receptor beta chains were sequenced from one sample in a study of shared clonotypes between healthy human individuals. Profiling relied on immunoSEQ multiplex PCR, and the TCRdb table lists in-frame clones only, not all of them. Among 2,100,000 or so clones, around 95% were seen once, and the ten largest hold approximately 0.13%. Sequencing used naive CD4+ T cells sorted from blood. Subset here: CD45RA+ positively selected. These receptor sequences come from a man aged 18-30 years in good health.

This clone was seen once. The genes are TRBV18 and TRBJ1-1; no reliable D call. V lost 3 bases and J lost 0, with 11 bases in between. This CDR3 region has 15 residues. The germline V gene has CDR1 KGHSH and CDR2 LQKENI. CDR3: CASSPRRFMNTEAFF. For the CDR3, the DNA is TGTGCCAGCTCACCGAGACGGTTCATGAACACTGAAGCTTTCTTT.

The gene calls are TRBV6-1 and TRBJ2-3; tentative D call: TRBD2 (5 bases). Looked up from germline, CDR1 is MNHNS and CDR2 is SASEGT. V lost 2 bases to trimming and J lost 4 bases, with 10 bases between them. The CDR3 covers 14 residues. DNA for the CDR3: TGTGCCAGCAGTGAAATACGGGGAGCAGATACGCAGTATTTT. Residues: CASSEIRGADTQYF.

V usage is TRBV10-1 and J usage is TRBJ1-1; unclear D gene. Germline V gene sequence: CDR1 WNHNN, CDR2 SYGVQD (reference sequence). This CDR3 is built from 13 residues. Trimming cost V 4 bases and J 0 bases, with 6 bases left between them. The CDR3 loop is CASSVNVNTEAFF. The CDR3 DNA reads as TGCGCCAGCAGTGTCAATGTGAACACTGAAGCTTTCTTT.

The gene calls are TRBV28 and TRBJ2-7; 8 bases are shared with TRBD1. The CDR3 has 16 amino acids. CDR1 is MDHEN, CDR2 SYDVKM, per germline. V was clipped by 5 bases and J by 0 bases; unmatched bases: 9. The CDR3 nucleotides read TGTGCCAGCAGTGCCCCAGGGGGCAGGAGCTCCTACGAGCAGTACTTC. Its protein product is CASSAPGGRSSYEQYF. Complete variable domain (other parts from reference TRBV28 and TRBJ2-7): DVKVTQSSRYLVKRTGEKVFLECVQDMDHENMFWYRQDPGLGLRLIYFSYDVKMKEKGDIPEGYSVSREKKERFSLILESASTNQTSMYLCASSAPGGRSSYEQYFGPGTRLTVT.

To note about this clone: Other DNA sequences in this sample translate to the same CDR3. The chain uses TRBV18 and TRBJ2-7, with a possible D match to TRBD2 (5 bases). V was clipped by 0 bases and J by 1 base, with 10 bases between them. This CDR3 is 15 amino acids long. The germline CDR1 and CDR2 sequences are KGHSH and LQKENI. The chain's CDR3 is CASSPPPGNSYEQYF. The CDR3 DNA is TGTGCCAGCTCACCACCTCCCGGGAATTCCTACGAGCAGTACTTC.

The DNA for the CDR3 is TGCGCCAGCACCGAAAAGGTGAGGACAAACACTGAAGCTTTCTTT. This sequence encodes CASTEKVRTNTEAFF. V is TRBV4-3 and J is TRBJ1-1, with D perhaps matching TRBD1 (5 bases). The V gene's germline CDR1 is LGHNA and CDR2 YSLEER. There are 15 residues in the CDR3. Trimming shortened V by 7 bases and J by 2 bases, and 17 bases separated the two germline ends.

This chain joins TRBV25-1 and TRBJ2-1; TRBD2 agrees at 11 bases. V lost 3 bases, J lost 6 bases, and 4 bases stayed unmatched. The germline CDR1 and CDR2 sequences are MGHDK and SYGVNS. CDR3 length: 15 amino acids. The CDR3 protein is CASSDTSGSFNEQFF. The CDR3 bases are TGTGCCAGCAGTGATACTAGCGGGAGTTTCAATGAGCAGTTCTTC.

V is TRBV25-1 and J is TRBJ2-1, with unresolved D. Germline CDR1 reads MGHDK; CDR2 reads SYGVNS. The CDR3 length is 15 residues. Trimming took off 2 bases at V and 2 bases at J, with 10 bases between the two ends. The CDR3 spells CASSEVDKTYNEQFF. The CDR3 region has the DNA TGTGCCAGCAGTGAAGTTGACAAGACCTACAATGAGCAGTTCTTC.

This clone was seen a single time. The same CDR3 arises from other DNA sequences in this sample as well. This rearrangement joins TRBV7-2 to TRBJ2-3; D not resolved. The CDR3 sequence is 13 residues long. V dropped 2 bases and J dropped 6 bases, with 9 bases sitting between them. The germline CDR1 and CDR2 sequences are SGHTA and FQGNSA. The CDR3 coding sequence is TGTGCCAGCAGCTTACGTGGAGCGGATACGCAGTATTTT. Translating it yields CASSLRGADTQYF. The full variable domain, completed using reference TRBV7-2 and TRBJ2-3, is GAGVSQSPSNKVTEKGKDVELRCDPISGHTALYWYRQSLGQGLEFLIYFQGNSAPDKSGLPSDRFSAERTGGSVSTLTIQRTQQEDSAVYLCASSLRGADTQYFGPGTRLTVL.

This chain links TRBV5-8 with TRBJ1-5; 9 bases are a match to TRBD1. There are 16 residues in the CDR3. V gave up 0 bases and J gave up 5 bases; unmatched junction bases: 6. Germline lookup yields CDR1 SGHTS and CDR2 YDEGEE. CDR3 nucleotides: TGTGCCAGCAGCTTGGCGGGGGGACAGGGATATCAGCCCCAGCATTTT. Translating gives CASSLAGGQGYQPQHF. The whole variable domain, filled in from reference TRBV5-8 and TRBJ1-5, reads EAGVTQSPTHLIKTRGQQATLRCSPISGHTSVYWYQQALGLGLQFLLWYDEGEERNRGNFPPRFSGRQFPNYSSELNVNALELEDSALYLCASSLAGGQGYQPQHFGDGTRLSIL.

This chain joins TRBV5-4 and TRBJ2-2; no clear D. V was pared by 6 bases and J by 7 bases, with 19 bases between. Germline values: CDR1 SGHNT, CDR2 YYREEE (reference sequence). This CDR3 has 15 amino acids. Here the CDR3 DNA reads TGTGCCAGCAAAGGAATGGGGTCAGGCGGCGGGGAGCTGTTTTTT. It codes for CASKGMGSGGGELFF.

CDR3 coding DNA: TGTGCCAGCAGTTACTCGGACAGATCGGACACCATATATTTT. Its protein product is CASSYSDRSDTIYF. J is TRBJ1-3 and V is TRBV6-5; tentative D call: TRBD1 (6 bases). There are 14 residues in the CDR3. Germline-derived CDR1 and CDR2 are MNHEY and SVGAGI. The V end was cut by 0 bases, the J end by 8 bases, with 11 bases between.

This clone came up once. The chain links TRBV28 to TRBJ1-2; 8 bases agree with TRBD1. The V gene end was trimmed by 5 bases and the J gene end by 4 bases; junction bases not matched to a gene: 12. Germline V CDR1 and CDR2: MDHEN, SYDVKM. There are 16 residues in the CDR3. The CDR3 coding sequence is TGTGCCAGCAGTATATTTACCCTCCAGGGGGCCTATGGCTACACCTTC. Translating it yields CASSIFTLQGAYGYTF.

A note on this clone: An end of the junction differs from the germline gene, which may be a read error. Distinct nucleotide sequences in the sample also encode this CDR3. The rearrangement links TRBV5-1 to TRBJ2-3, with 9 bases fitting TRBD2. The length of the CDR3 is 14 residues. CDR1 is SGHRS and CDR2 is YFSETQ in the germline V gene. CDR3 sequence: CASSTGTSTDTQYF. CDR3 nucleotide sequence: TGCGCCAGCAGCACCGGGACTAGCACCGATACGCAGTATTTT.

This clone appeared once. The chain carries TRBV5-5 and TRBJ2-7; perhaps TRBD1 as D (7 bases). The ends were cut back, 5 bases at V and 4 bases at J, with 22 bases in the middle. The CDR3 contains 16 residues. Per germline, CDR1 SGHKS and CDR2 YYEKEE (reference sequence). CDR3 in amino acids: CASRSRQGGSVYEQYF. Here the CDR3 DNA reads TGTGCCAGCAGGAGCCGACAGGGAGGATCGGTATACGAGCAGTACTTC.

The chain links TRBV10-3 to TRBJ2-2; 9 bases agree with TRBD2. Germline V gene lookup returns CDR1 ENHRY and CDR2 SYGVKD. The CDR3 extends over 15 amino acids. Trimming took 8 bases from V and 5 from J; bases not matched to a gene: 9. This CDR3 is CAIQFGREGTGELFF. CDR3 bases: TGTGCCATCCAGTTCGGGCGGGAGGGGACCGGGGAGCTGTTTTTT.

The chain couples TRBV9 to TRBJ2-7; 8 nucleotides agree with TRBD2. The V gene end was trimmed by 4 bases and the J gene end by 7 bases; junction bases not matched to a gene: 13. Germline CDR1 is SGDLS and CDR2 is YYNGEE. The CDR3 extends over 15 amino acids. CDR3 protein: CASSTLAGTNSEQYF. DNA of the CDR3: TGTGCCAGCAGCACGTTAGCGGGGACGAACTCGGAGCAGTACTTC.

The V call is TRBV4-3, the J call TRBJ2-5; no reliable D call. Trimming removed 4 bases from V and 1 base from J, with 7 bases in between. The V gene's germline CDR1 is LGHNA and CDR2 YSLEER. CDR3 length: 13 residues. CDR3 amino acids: CASSLNPQETQYF. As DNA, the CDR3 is TGCGCCAGCAGCCTCAACCCCCAAGAGACCCAGTACTTC.

As DNA, the CDR3 is TGTGCCAGCAGTTACCTCCAGGAAGGCACTGAAGCTTTCTTT. Protein sequence: CASSYLQEGTEAFF. This chain uses TRBV6-5 with TRBJ1-1; D uncertain. Germline-derived CDR1 and CDR2 are MNHEY and SVGAGI. The ends were cut back, 2 bases at V and 4 bases at J, with 11 bases in the middle. This CDR3 spans 14 amino acids.

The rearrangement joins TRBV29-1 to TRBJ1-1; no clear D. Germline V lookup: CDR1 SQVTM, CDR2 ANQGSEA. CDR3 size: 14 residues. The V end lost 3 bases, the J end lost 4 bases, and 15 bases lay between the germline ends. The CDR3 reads CSVDPYKGVTEAFF. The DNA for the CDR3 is TGCAGCGTTGACCCTTACAAGGGTGTCACTGAAGCTTTCTTT.

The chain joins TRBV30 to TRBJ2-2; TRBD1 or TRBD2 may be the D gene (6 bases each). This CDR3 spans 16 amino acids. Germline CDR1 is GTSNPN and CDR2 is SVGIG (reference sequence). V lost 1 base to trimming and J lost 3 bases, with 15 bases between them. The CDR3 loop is CAWSDRRGSDTGELFF. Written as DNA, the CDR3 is TGTGCCTGGAGTGATAGGAGGGGGAGCGACACCGGGGAGCTGTTTTTT.

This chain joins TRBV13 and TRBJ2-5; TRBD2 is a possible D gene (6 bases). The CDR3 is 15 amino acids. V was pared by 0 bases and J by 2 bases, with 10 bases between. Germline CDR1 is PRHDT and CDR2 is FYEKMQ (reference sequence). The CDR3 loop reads CASSLGMGTQETQYF. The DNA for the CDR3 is TGTGCCAGCAGCTTAGGAATGGGGACTCAAGAGACCCAGTACTTC.

The CDR3 DNA is TGCGCCAGCAGCCGACCGACCCCGGGAGAAAAACTGTTTTTT. Its protein product is CASSRPTPGEKLFF. The rearrangement joins TRBV4-1 to TRBJ1-4; D remains unclear. The CDR3 length is 14 residues. Trimming cost V 4 bases and J 8 bases, with 14 bases left between them. The germline gives CDR1 MGHRA, CDR2 YSYEKL.

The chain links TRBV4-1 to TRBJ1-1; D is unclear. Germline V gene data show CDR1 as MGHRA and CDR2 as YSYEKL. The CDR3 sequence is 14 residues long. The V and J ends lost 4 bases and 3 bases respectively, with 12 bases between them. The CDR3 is CASSPTGTYTEAFF. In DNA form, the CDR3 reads TGCGCCAGCAGCCCCACGGGAACTTACACTGAAGCTTTCTTT.

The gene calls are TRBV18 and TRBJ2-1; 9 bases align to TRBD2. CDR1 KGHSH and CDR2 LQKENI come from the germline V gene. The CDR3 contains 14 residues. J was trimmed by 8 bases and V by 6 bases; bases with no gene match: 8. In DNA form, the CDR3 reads TGTGCCAGCTCCACGCGGGAGGGCAGCGATGAGCAGTTCTTC. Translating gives CASSTREGSDEQFF. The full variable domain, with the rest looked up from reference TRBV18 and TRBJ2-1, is NAGVMQNPRHLVRRRGQEARLRCSPMKGHSHVYWYRQLPEEGLKFMVYLQKENIIDESGMPKERFSAEFPKEGPSILRIQQVVRGDSAAYFCASSTREGSDEQFFGPGTRLTVL.

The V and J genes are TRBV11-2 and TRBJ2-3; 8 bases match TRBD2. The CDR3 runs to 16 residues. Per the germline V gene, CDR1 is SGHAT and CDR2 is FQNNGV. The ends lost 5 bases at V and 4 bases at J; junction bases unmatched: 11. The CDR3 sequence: CASSLGTRGLADTQYF. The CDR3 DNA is TGTGCCAGCAGCCTTGGGACTAGAGGACTGGCAGATACGCAGTATTTT.

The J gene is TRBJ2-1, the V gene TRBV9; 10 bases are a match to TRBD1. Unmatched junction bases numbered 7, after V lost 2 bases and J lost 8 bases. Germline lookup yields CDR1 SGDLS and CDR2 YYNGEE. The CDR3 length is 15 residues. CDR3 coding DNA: TGTGCCAGCAGCGTGGGACAGGGGAGAATCGATGAGCAGTTCTTC. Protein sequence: CASSVGQGRIDEQFF.

DNA for the CDR3: TGCAGCGTTGGACTCCGCCTTTGGCGGGAGGGCCGGGATACGCAGTATTTT. It translates to CSVGLRLWREGRDTQYF. The chain joins TRBV29-1 to TRBJ2-3; 9 bases are shared with TRBD2. The V gene end was trimmed by 4 bases and the J gene end by 6 bases; junction bases not matched to a gene: 17. CDR1 and CDR2 from the germline V gene are SQVTM and ANQGSEA. CDR3 length: 17 residues.

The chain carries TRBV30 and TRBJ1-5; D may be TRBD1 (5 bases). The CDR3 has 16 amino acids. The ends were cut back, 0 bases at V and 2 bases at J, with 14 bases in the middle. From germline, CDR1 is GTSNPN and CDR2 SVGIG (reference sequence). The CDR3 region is CAWSVAAGRGNQPQHF. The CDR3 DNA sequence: TGTGCCTGGAGTGTAGCGGCGGGCAGGGGCAATCAGCCCCAGCATTTT.

CDR3 coding DNA: TGCGCCAGCAGCCCGGGACAGTCCCCCTACGAGCAGTACTTC. This gives the protein CASSPGQSPYEQYF. The chain combines TRBV5-1 with TRBJ2-7, with 7 bases fitting TRBD1. With 4 bases clipped from V and 2 bases from J, the junction kept 6 bases outside the gene matches. The germline V gene has CDR1 SGHRS and CDR2 YFSETQ. The CDR3 sequence is 14 residues long.